The rows below give T cell receptor beta chains drawn from one sample of a study of PD-L1 blockade in urothelial cancer. Profiled with immunoSEQ multiplex PCR; TCRdb holds only in-frame clones, not every one. The table shows approximately 110,000 clones, with 70% to 90% occurring only once. This specimen was PBMCs, taken around atezolizumab (anti-PD-L1) treatment. These receptors all come from a man in his forties or fifties with urothelial cancer. Each CDR3 is given with its conserved first and last residue. Each record gives: D gene, V gene, J gene, clone size, CDR3 DNA, CDR3 protein. D genes are given only for firm matches. Where a row states a size, it is once, few, many or the class of an expanded clone; other rows omit it.

TRBD2	TRBV18	TRBJ2-1	NA	TGTGCCAGCTCACCCAGGCCCCTAGCGGGAGGTTCCTACAATGAGCAGTTCTTC	CASSPRPLAGGSYNEQFF
TRBD2	TRBV27	TRBJ2-2	NA	TGTGCCAGCAGTTTAGGGGGGAGGGCCACCGGGGAGCTGTTTTTT	CASSLGGRATGELFF
TRBD1	TRBV27	TRBJ1-5	once	TGTGCCAGCAGTTTGAGGACAGGGGGTTTTCAGCCCCAGCATTTT	CASSLRTGGFQPQHF
NA	TRBV5-1	TRBJ2-1	NA	TGCGCCAGCAGCTTGGTTTGGGAGCCCTACAATGAGCAGTTCTTC	CASSLVWEPYNEQFF
TRBD2	TRBV7-9	TRBJ2-7	NA	TGTGCCAGCAGCTCTAAAACGACTAGCGGGATCTACGAGCAGTACTTC	CASSSKTTSGIYEQYF
NA	TRBV6-1	TRBJ1-3	NA	TGTGCCAGCAGGGTCGGACAGACTCCTGGAAACACCATATATTTT	CASRVGQTPGNTIYF
NA	TRBV4-2	TRBJ2-3	NA	TGTGCCAGCAGCCAAGGACAGGCGGAGGGCACAGATACGCAGTATTTT	CASSQGQAEGTDTQYF
TRBD2	TRBV19	TRBJ2-3	NA	TGTGCCAGTAGCAAAGGGGACCGGGAAGAGGGCGGGAGTTTGGATACGCAGTATTTT	CASSKGDREEGGSLDTQYF
NA	TRBV7-8	TRBJ2-7	few	TGTGCCAGCAGCTTTCGGCGGGGCCGCGCCTACGAGCAGTACTTC	CASSFRRGRAYEQYF
NA	TRBV10-3	TRBJ2-3	NA	TGTGCCATCTCAGAGGGACTCACAGATACGCAGTATTTT	CAISEGLTDTQYF
NA	TRBV27	TRBJ1-1	once	TGTGCCAGCAGTTTAAACCGGGGGGGGTCAGTGACTGAAGCTTTCTTT	CASSLNRGGSVTEAFF
NA	TRBV6-1	TRBJ1-3	NA	TGTGCCAGCATTGGACAGAGAGGAAACACCATATATTTT	CASIGQRGNTIYF
NA	TRBV5-4	TRBJ1-5	NA	TGTGCCAGCAGCCTGGACAGAGATCAGCCCCAGCATTTT	CASSLDRDQPQHF
TRBD1	TRBV9	TRBJ1-2	NA	TGTGCCAGCAGCGTACACCCGACAGGGGGCGCGAATGGCTACACCTTC	CASSVHPTGGANGYTF
NA	TRBV7-2	TRBJ1-4	NA	TGTGCCAGCAGCTTGGCTGCAACTAATGAAAAACTGTTTTTT	CASSLAATNEKLFF
NA	TRBV19	TRBJ1-1	NA	TGTGCCAGTAGTTGGGGACGTCAGGGGACTGAAGCTTTCTTT	CASSWGRQGTEAFF
NA	TRBV7-6	TRBJ2-2	NA	TGTGCCAGCAGCTTAGGAGGACATAAGACCGGGGAGCTGTTTTTT	CASSLGGHKTGELFF
TRBD1	TRBV6-6	TRBJ1-1	NA	TGTGCCAGCAGTTACCGACAGGGTGGCGACACTGAAGCTTTCTTT	CASSYRQGGDTEAFF
TRBD1	TRBV7-2	TRBJ2-7	once	TGTGCCAGCAGCTTATCTTCAGGGGGCGGCAAAAACGAGCAGTACTTC	CASSLSSGGGKNEQYF
TRBD2	TRBV7-2	TRBJ2-1	NA	TGTGCCAGCAGCACCCTAGCGGGAGAGGGTGAGCAGTTCTTC	CASSTLAGEGEQFF
NA	TRBV27	TRBJ1-6	NA	TGTGCCAGCAGTTTTGCGAATTCACCCCTCCACTTT	CASSFANSPLHF
TRBD1	TRBV5-4	TRBJ2-5	NA	TGTGCCAGCAGCCTGGACAGGGGCGAGACCCAGTACTTC	CASSLDRGETQYF
NA	TRBV4-1	TRBJ1-1	NA	TGCGCCAGCAGCCAAGATTGGGGAGGGGACACTGAAGCTTTCTTT	CASSQDWGGDTEAFF
NA	TRBV27	TRBJ2-3	NA	TGTGCCAGCAGTTTATTAGACCAGACTAGCACAGATACGCAGTATTTT	CASSLLDQTSTDTQYF
NA	TRBV7-6	TRBJ1-3	once	TGTGCCAGCAGCGCCGGACAGATAGGCTCTGGAAACACCATATATTTT	CASSAGQIGSGNTIYF
TRBD2	TRBV4-1	TRBJ2-1	NA	TGCGCCAGCAGCCAAGATCCATCAAGCGGGAGTTTCAATGAGCAGTTCTTC	CASSQDPSSGSFNEQFF
TRBD1	TRBV6-1	TRBJ2-7	NA	TGTGCCAGCAGCGCCTCAGGGGGCATCGAGCAGTACTTC	CASSASGGIEQYF
NA	TRBV19	TRBJ1-1	few	TGTGCCAGTAGTATCGACACAAACACTGAAGCTTTCTTT	CASSIDTNTEAFF
TRBD1	TRBV7-8	TRBJ1-1	NA	TGTGCCAGCAGCCCCCAAGGGGGACAGGAAGCTTTCTTT	CASSPQGGQEAFF
NA	TRBV28	TRBJ2-6	NA	TGTGCCAGCAGTTTTTCCCGGAGAGGGGCCAACGTCCTGACTTTC	CASSFSRRGANVLTF
NA	TRBV6-6	TRBJ2-3	NA	TGTGCCAGCAGTTACTCGGAGGGTCCAGATACGCAGTATTTT	CASSYSEGPDTQYF
NA	TRBV27	TRBJ2-2	NA	TGTGCCAGCAGTTTAATGGGGGCCTCGAACACCGGGGAGCTGTTTTTT	CASSLMGASNTGELFF
TRBD1	TRBV7-2	TRBJ2-1	NA	TGTGCCAGCAGCTTACGAGACAGGGGGCTGAGTAAGCAGTTCTTC	CASSLRDRGLSKQFF
TRBD1	TRBV7-8	TRBJ1-2	NA	TGTGCCAGCAGCCCAGGACAGGCCGGATTAGGCTACACCTTC	CASSPGQAGLGYTF
TRBD1	TRBV7-2	TRBJ1-2	NA	TGTGCCAGCAGCTTAGGACAGGGGGCAATCTATGGCTACACCTTC	CASSLGQGAIYGYTF
NA	TRBV7-9	TRBJ1-1	NA	TGTGCCAGCAGCTCGACCGGACAGAACACTGAAGCTTTCTTT	CASSSTGQNTEAFF
NA	TRBV13	TRBJ2-3	once	TGTGCCAGCAGCTCGAGGAGAGTAGATACGCAGTATTTT	CASSSRRVDTQYF
TRBD1	TRBV6-5	TRBJ1-2	NA	TGTGCCAGCAGTTCCCTGGGACAGGGGGCGGATGGCTACACCTTC	CASSSLGQGADGYTF
NA	TRBV5-1	TRBJ2-1	NA	TGCGCCAGCAGCTTGGTAGGGGACACCTACAATGAGCAGTTCTTC	CASSLVGDTYNEQFF
NA	TRBV6-5	TRBJ2-7	NA	TGTGCCAGCAGTTATGGGGCTAAAACCTCCTACGAGCAGTACTTC	CASSYGAKTSYEQYF
TRBD1	TRBV5-6	TRBJ1-1	few	TGTGCCAGCAGCTTGGTGAACAGGGGTAAAGAAGCTTTCTTT	CASSLVNRGKEAFF
NA	TRBV18	TRBJ2-7	NA	TGTGCCAGCTCACCCCCGGACACGGGGGCCTACGAGCAGTACTTC	CASSPPDTGAYEQYF
TRBD2	TRBV7-2	TRBJ2-5	NA	TGTGCCAGCAGCTTAGGGGGTTCTAGCGGGAGCGTCTCGGAGACCCAGTACTTC	CASSLGGSSGSVSETQYF
NA	TRBV11-3	TRBJ2-5	NA	TGTGCCAGCAGCTTACCGGGTGAGACCCAGTACTTC	CASSLPGETQYF
NA	TRBV5-8	TRBJ2-6	NA	TGTGCCAGCAGCTTCCGCGGGGCCGGGGCCAACGTCCTGACTTTC	CASSFRGAGANVLTF
TRBD2	TRBV7-8	TRBJ2-2	NA	TGTGCCAGCAGCCCCGTAGCGGGAAATGCCGGGGAGCTGTTTTTT	CASSPVAGNAGELFF
NA	TRBV28	TRBJ1-5	once	TGTGCCAGCAGTTGGACAGTAAGCAATCAGCCCCAGCATTTT	CASSWTVSNQPQHF
NA	TRBV2	TRBJ1-1	NA	TGTGCCAGGAAGAGGGCTGAGAACACTGAAGCTTTCTTT	CARKRAENTEAFF
NA	TRBV11-2	TRBJ2-7	NA	TGTGCCAGCAGCTTAGGGACCCTTCGGGGGGAGCAGTACTTC	CASSLGTLRGEQYF